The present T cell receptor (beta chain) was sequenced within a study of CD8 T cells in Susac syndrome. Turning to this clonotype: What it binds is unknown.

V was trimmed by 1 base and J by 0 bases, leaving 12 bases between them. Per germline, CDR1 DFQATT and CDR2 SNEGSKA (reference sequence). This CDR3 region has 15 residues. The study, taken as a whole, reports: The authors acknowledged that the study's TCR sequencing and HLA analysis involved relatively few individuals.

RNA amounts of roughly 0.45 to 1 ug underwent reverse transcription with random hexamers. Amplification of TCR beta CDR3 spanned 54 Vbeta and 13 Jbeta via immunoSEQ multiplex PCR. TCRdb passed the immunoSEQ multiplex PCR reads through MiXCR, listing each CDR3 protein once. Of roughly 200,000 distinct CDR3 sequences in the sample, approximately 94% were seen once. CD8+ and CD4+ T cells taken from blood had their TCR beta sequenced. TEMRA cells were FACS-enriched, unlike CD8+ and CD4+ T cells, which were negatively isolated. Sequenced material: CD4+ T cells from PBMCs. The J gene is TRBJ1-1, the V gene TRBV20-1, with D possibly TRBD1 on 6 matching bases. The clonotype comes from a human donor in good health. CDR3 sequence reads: CSARVSRGLNTEAFF. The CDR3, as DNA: TGCAGTGCTAGAGTCTCCAGGGGTTTGAACACTGAAGCTTTCTTT.